The 28 T cell receptor beta chains reported below all come from one sample, sequenced in a study of blood T cells in healthy people across ages. Together with a sample-barcoded 5' primer, a J-beta primer mix was included in a second PCR lasting about 7 to 11 cycles. TCRdb fed the 5' RACE reads into MiXCR, producing one record per CDR3 protein. Among roughly 1.4 million distinct CDR3 sequences listed, roughly 59% were seen once. The sample was blood. Receptor source: a young man in good health.

V gene TRBV7-9 combines with J gene TRBJ1-4; 9 bases line up with TRBD1. This CDR3 region has 14 residues. J was trimmed by 7 bases and V by 1 base; bases with no gene match: 1. Germline lookup yields CDR1 SEHNR and CDR2 FQNEAQ (reference sequence). The CDR3 DNA sequence: TGTGCCAGCAGCTTAGTGACAGGGGGTGAAAAACTGTTTTTT. It specifies CASSLVTGGEKLFF.

The J gene is TRBJ2-7, the V gene TRBV6-2 or TRBV6-3; no firm D call. The closer fit of TRBJ2-5 to the DNA end suggests the J call may be wrong. Germline CDR1 MNHEY, CDR2 SVGEGT. The CDR3 loop spans 13 amino acids. The DNA for the CDR3 is TGTGCCAGCAGTTACAGGTGGGAAGAGACCCAGTACTTC. It translates to CASSYRWEETQYF.

There are a few counts of this clonotype. The rearrangement joins TRBV10-3 to TRBJ2-1; D may be TRBD1 (5 bases). The DNA matches TRBJ2-7 better at its end, which makes the J call doubtful. The CDR3 runs 14 residues. The germline V gene has CDR1 ENHRY and CDR2 SYGVKD. The CDR3: CAISESPGPYEQYF. CDR3 coding DNA: TGTGCCATCAGTGAGTCGCCAGGGCCCTACGAGCAGTACTTC.

The chain employs TRBV7-2 and TRBJ2-3, with 8 nucleotides matching TRBD2. Trimming at V came to 2 bases and at J to 1 base, leaving 8 bases not matched to a gene. Germline V lookup: CDR1 SGHTA, CDR2 FQGNSA. The CDR3 spans 17 residues. The CDR3 loop is CASSLSRGGDRTDTQYF. CDR3 nucleotide sequence: TGTGCCAGCAGCTTATCTCGGGGGGGCGATCGCACAGATACGCAGTATTTT.

About this clonotype: Since a much larger clone is just one base distant, this may be a read error. The chain links TRBV20-1 to TRBJ2-3; 11 bases line up with TRBD2. The germline gives CDR1 DFQATT, CDR2 SNEGSKA (reference sequence). This CDR3 contains 14 residues. V was pared by 6 bases and J by 4 bases, with 6 bases of the junction left unmatched. The CDR3 reads CSAPGTSGSDTQYF. The CDR3, as DNA: TGCAGTGCCCCTGGGACTAGCGGCTCAGATACGCAGTATTTT.

This sequence joins TRBV30 and TRBJ1-2, with 7 positions matching TRBD1. Germline lookup yields CDR1 GTSNPN and CDR2 SVGIG (reference sequence). V was pared by 1 base and J by 4 bases, with 6 bases of the junction left unmatched. The CDR3 totals 14 residues. DNA of the CDR3: TGTGCCTGGAGTGCACGACAGGGTGGCTATGGCTACACCTTC. This encodes CAWSARQGGYGYTF. The full variable domain, rest sourced from reference TRBV30 and TRBJ1-2, is SQTIHQWPATLVQPVGSPLSLECTVEGTSNPNLYWYRQAAGRGLQLLFYSVGIGQISSEVPQNLSASRPQDRQFILSSKKLLLSDSGFYLCAWSARQGGYGYTFGSGTRLTVV.

The CDR3 spells CASSPLMTRLNTEAFF. DNA for the CDR3: TGTGCCAGCAGCCCCCTCATGACGCGGCTGAACACTGAAGCTTTCTTT. The chain carries TRBV7-2 and TRBJ1-1; no clear D gene. Per germline, CDR1 SGHTA and CDR2 FQGNSA. V was shortened by 5 bases and J by 0 bases, with 16 bases between the two germline ends. The CDR3 consists of 16 residues.

CDR3 sequence reads: CASSPLRGSIGDTQYF. CDR3 DNA sequence: TGTGCCAGCAGTCCTCTCCGCGGATCCATCGGAGATACGCAGTATTTT. V usage is TRBV27 and J usage is TRBJ2-3; the D is unclear. CDR3 length: 16 residues. The germline CDR1 and CDR2 sequences are MNHEY and SMNVEV (reference sequence). Trimming left V 5 bases short and J 5 bases short, with 20 bases between.

This clonotype has a handful of counts. V and J are TRBV20-1 and TRBJ2-5; no firm D call. CDR1 is DFQATT, CDR2 SNEGSKA, per germline (reference sequence). The CDR3 extends over 11 amino acids. V was pared by 8 bases and J by 4 bases, with 11 bases between. The CDR3 region is CSRGWGETQYF. DNA of the CDR3: TGCAGTCGCGGTTGGGGAGAGACCCAGTACTTC.

The chain joins TRBV7-9 to TRBJ2-5; the match to TRBD2 covers 10 bases. V lost 5 bases to trimming and J lost 11 bases; unmatched junction nucleotides: 20. Germline values: CDR1 SEHNR, CDR2 FQNEAQ (reference sequence). The CDR3 has 17 amino acids. CDR3: CASSTGIAGGSYKEQYF. In DNA, the CDR3 is TGTGCCAGCAGCACCGGTATAGCGGGGGGCTCCTACAAGGAGCAGTACTTC.

This clonotype was observed a few times. The chain couples TRBV25-1 to TRBJ2-1; 9 bases agree with TRBD1. CDR3 length: 17 amino acids. V dropped 5 bases and J dropped 4; count of bases not matched to a gene: 12. Germline V lookup: CDR1 MGHDK, CDR2 SYGVNS. The CDR3 is CASSSNSGTGWYNEQFF. CDR3 coding DNA: TGTGCCAGCAGTTCCAACTCCGGGACAGGGTGGTACAATGAGCAGTTCTTC.

The chain couples TRBV28 to TRBJ2-5, with 8 bases identical to TRBD1. There are 14 residues in the CDR3. V gave up 6 bases and J gave up 3 bases; unmatched junction bases: 6. CDR1 and CDR2 (germline): MDHEN, SYDVKM. CDR3 DNA: TGTGCCAGCAGGAATGCAGGGGGCGAAGAGACCCAGTACTTC. Its protein product is CASRNAGGEETQYF.

DNA for the CDR3: TGCAGTGCTAGGGATACAGGGGTCCACGAGCAGTACTTC. Residues: CSARDTGVHEQYF. The chain couples TRBV20-1 to TRBJ2-7, with 7 bases fitting TRBD1. From germline, CDR1 is DFQATT and CDR2 SNEGSKA (reference sequence). V gave up 3 bases and J gave up 5 bases; unmatched junction bases: 7. The CDR3 is made up of 13 amino acids.

This clonotype was detected a few times. V is TRBV29-1 and J is TRBJ1-5, with D unclear. CDR1 SQVTM and CDR2 ANQGSEA come from the germline V gene. Trimming left V 3 bases short and J 5 bases short, with 5 bases between. The CDR3 has 11 amino acids. CDR3 region: CSVEDDQPQHF. CDR3 DNA sequence: TGCAGCGTTGAGGATGATCAGCCCCAGCATTTT.

V gene TRBV29-1 combines with J gene TRBJ2-3, with 12 bases lining up with TRBD2. The CDR3 runs 15 residues. Germline V gene lookup returns CDR1 SQVTM and CDR2 ANQGSEA. Unmatched junction bases numbered 9, after V lost 7 bases and J lost 4 bases. CDR3 sequence: CSAGLAGRGADTQYF. Written as DNA, the CDR3 is TGCAGCGCAGGACTAGCGGGACGGGGGGCAGATACGCAGTATTTT.

Details on this clonotype: Sequence at one end of the junction differs from germline and may be a read error. The rearrangement joins TRBV7-9 to TRBJ2-3; D is unclear. The germline V gene encodes CDR1 SEHNR and CDR2 FQNEAQ (reference sequence). The CDR3 has 15 residues. DNA for the CDR3: TGTGTCAGCAGCCCTGAATGGGCCGACACAGATACGCAGTATTTT. Its protein is CVSSPEWADTDTQYF.

J is TRBJ2-1 and V is TRBV29-1, with D unclear. Matching the DNA end better, TRBJ2-7 makes the J call doubtful. This CDR3 is built from 13 residues. Germline CDR1 SQVTM, CDR2 ANQGSEA. CDR3 protein: CSALGSSYNEQYF. The CDR3 DNA is TGCAGCGCCCTGGGGTCCTCCTACAATGAGCAGTACTTC.

The chain recombines TRBV5-1 with TRBJ2-1; D is unclear. The DNA end is a closer match to TRBJ2-7, so the J assignment may be wrong. CDR1 and CDR2 from the germline V gene are SGHRS and YFSETQ. The CDR3 consists of 16 residues. The chain's CDR3 is CASSFDSAGSYSEQYF. The CDR3 DNA is TGCGCCAGCAGCTTCGATAGTGCCGGCTCCTACAGTGAGCAGTACTTC.

The rearrangement joins TRBV5-8 to TRBJ2-6, with D tentatively TRBD1 (6 bases). Germline values: CDR1 SGHTS, CDR2 YDEGEE. The CDR3 covers 14 residues. V gave up 8 bases and J gave up 2 bases, with 11 bases separating them. The CDR3 spells CARQGRTGANVLTF. In nucleotides, the CDR3 is TGTGCCAGACAGGGACGTACTGGGGCCAACGTCCTGACTTTC. The whole variable domain, filled in from reference TRBV5-8 and TRBJ2-6, reads EAGVTQSPTHLIKTRGQQATLRCSPISGHTSVYWYQQALGLGLQFLLWYDEGEERNRGNFPPRFSGRQFPNYSSELNVNALELEDSALYLCARQGRTGANVLTFGAGSRLTVL.

The chain joins TRBV20-1 to TRBJ1-2; TRBD1 agrees at 9 bases. This CDR3 has 16 amino acids. V shed 2 bases and J 4 bases; nucleotides not matched to a gene: 11. The germline V gene encodes CDR1 DFQATT and CDR2 SNEGSKA (reference sequence). In nucleotides, the CDR3 is TGCAGTGCTAGACCAATTACAGGGGGCGAGCTCTATGGCTACACCTTC. Translated, it gives CSARPITGGELYGYTF.

This rearrangement joins TRBV5-6 to TRBJ2-1, with D perhaps TRBD2 (6 bases). Trimming removed 3 bases at V and 8 bases at J, with 15 bases between. This CDR3 is built from 14 residues. Germline CDR1 is SGHDT and CDR2 is YYEEEE. The CDR3 nucleotides are TGTGCCAGCAGCTCCACGACTAGATGGCATGAGCAGTTCTTC. This sequence encodes CASSSTTRWHEQFF.

This chain uses TRBV12-3 or TRBV12-4 with TRBJ2-1; unclear D gene. CDR3 length: 14 residues. V gave up 3 bases and J gave up 6 bases, with 12 bases separating them. In nucleotides, the CDR3 is TGTGCCAGCAGTTTTGGTACATATACCAATGAGCAGTTCTTC. Protein product: CASSFGTYTNEQFF.

The rearrangement uses TRBV18 and TRBJ1-5; D call uncertain. The CDR3 is 18 residues long. V was pared by 6 bases and J by 0 bases, with 21 bases between. Looked up from germline, CDR1 is KGHSH and CDR2 is LQKENI. CDR3 sequence reads: CASSLARASGYSNQPQHF. The CDR3 DNA is TGTGCCAGCTCCCTGGCGCGGGCCTCGGGATATAGCAATCAGCCCCAGCATTTT. Full variable domain (remainder filled in from reference TRBV18 and TRBJ1-5): NAGVMQNPRHLVRRRGQEARLRCSPMKGHSHVYWYRQLPEEGLKFMVYLQKENIIDESGMPKERFSAEFPKEGPSILRIQQVVRGDSAAYFCASSLARASGYSNQPQHFGDGTRLSIL.

The chain joins TRBV7-9 to TRBJ1-5; D may be TRBD1 (6 bases). Germline values: CDR1 SEHNR, CDR2 FQNEAQ (reference sequence). CDR3 length equals 14 residues. The V end was cut by 4 bases, the J end by 2 bases, with 9 bases between. The CDR3 region is CASSSQGGNQPQHF. The CDR3 DNA follows: TGTGCCAGCAGCTCACAGGGAGGCAATCAGCCCCAGCATTTT.

The chain employs TRBV27 and TRBJ1-5; weak D call: TRBD1 (6 bases). Germline V CDR1 and CDR2: MNHEY, SMNVEV (reference sequence). V shed 1 base and J shed 1 base, with 8 bases lying between them. This CDR3 region has 15 residues. The CDR3 DNA sequence: TGTGCCAGCAGTTTATGGGGGGGCAGCAATCAGCCCCAGCATTTT. As protein: CASSLWGGSNQPQHF.

The sample holds one count of this clonotype. The V and J genes are TRBV4-2 and TRBJ1-4; 8 bases match TRBD1. CDR3 length equals 16 residues. The germline CDR1 and CDR2 sequences are LGHNA and YNFKEQ. The V segment lost 4 bases and the J segment 4 bases; nucleotides outside the gene matches: 8. The CDR3 DNA sequence: TGTGCCAGCAGCCGGACGGGACAGGCAGATAATGAAAAACTGTTTTTT. Translating it yields CASSRTGQADNEKLFF.

The chain is built from TRBV29-1 and TRBJ2-7; tentatively, D is TRBD1 (6 bases). CDR1 and CDR2 (germline): SQVTM, ANQGSEA. The CDR3 covers 14 residues. V was clipped by 8 bases and J by 5 bases, with 22 bases between them. The CDR3 DNA sequence: TGCAGCATGGGTGAAGACGAGGGGGACAACGAGCAGTACTTC. This encodes CSMGEDEGDNEQYF.

This clonotype appeared a few times. The V and J genes are TRBV29-1 and TRBJ2-5, with a weak D call TRBD1 (6 bases). The CDR3 runs to 11 residues. Between the trimmed V and J ends, which lost 3 bases and 5 bases, there was a span of 7 bases. Germline CDR1 reads SQVTM; CDR2 reads ANQGSEA. CDR3 DNA: TGCAGCGTTGATCAGGGGGAGACCCAGTACTTC. Its protein product is CSVDQGETQYF.